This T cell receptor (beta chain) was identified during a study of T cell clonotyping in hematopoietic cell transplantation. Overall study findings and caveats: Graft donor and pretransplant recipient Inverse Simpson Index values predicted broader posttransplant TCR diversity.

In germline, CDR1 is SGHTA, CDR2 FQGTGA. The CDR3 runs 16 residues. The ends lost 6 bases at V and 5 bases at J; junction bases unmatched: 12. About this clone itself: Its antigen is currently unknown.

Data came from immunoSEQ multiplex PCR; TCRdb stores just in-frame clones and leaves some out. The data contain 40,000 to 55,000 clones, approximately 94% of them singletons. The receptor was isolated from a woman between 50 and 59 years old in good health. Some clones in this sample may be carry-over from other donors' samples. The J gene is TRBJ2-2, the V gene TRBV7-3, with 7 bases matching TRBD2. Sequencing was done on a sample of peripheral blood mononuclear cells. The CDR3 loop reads CASRDGGGGGTGELFF. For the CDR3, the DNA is TGTGCCAGCAGGGACGGAGGCGGGGGAGGGACCGGGGAGCTGTTTTTT. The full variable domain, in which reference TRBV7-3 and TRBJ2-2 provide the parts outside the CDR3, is GAGVSQTPSNKVTEKGKYVELRCDPISGHTALYWYRQSLGQGPEFLIYFQGTGAADDSGLPNDRFFAVRPEGSVSTLKIQRTERGDSAVYLCASRDGGGGGTGELFFGEGSRLTVL.